The 29 T cell receptor beta chains in this list originate from one sample, sequenced in a study of neurological immune-mediated disorders. TCRdb fed the 5' RACE reads into MiXCR, producing one record per CDR3 protein. The data show around 51,000 distinct CDR3 sequences, roughly 13% seen once. The time point was: longitudinal time-point 3. Sequencing was performed on PBMCs. The receptors derive from a male donor with HTLV-1-associated myelopathy (HAM/TSP).

As to this clonotype: A read error may explain this, as a much larger clone is one base away. The chain is built from TRBV7-3 and TRBJ2-1; D is ambiguous. CDR1 SGHTA and CDR2 FQGTGA come from the germline V gene. Between the trimmed V and J ends, which lost 2 bases and 7 bases, there was a span of 12 bases. The length of the CDR3 is 14 residues. The CDR3: CASSLSGLGNEQFF. The CDR3 region has the DNA TGTGCCAGCAGCTTATCAGGCCTGGGGAATGAGCAGTTCTTC.

The V call is TRBV9, the J call TRBJ2-3; TRBD1 matches at 8 bases. The trim removed 0 bases at V and 4 bases at J, leaving 4 bases unmatched. CDR1 and CDR2 (germline): SGDLS, YYNGEE. This CDR3 has 15 residues. CDR3 nucleotides: TGTGCCAGCAGCGTAGAGACAGGGGATTCAGATACGCAGTATTTT. It codes for CASSVETGDSDTQYF.

This clonotype was counted many times. The gene calls are TRBV29-1 and TRBJ1-2; TRBD1 matches at 9 bases. The germline V gene encodes CDR1 SQVTM and CDR2 ANQGSEA. The CDR3 extends over 13 amino acids. Trimming took 0 bases from V and 8 from J; bases not matched to a gene: 4. The CDR3 DNA follows: TGCAGCGTTGAAGAACAGGGGGCGGGGGGCTACACCTTC. It codes for CSVEEQGAGGYTF.

The sample holds many counts of this clonotype. The gene calls are TRBV2 and TRBJ1-6; the D is unclear. V was clipped by 6 bases and J by 9 bases, with 18 bases between them. This CDR3 comprises 15 residues. Per germline, CDR1 SNHLY and CDR2 FYNNEI. For the CDR3, the DNA is TGTGCCAGCAGCCCCGTAAAAGGCTTCGGTTCACCCCTCCACTTT. Its translation: CASSPVKGFGSPLHF.

This clonotype was observed at least ten times. The chain couples TRBV20-1 to TRBJ1-2, with D possibly TRBD1 on 6 matching bases. V was shortened by 7 bases and J by 4 bases, with 10 bases between the two germline ends. Germline loops: CDR1 DFQATT, CDR2 SNEGSKA (reference sequence). This CDR3 has 11 amino acids. CDR3 sequence reads: CSGEGGYGYTF. In DNA form, the CDR3 reads TGCAGTGGAGAGGGGGGCTATGGCTACACCTTC.

This clonotype was counted at least ten times. The chain couples TRBV5-1 to TRBJ2-3; D not resolved. Between the trimmed V and J ends, which lost 4 bases and 0 bases, there was a span of 12 bases. The V gene's germline CDR1 is SGHRS and CDR2 YFSETQ. This CDR3 has 15 amino acids. The CDR3 region has the DNA TGCGCCAGCAGCCCCCTGGGCGGTAGCACAGATACGCAGTATTTT. Translated, it gives CASSPLGGSTDTQYF.

The table lists this clonotype with many counts. This chain connects TRBV29-1 to TRBJ2-5, with D possibly matching TRBD1 (5 bases). The CDR3 has 12 residues. CDR1 is SQVTM and CDR2 is ANQGSEA in the germline V gene. Trimming took off 4 bases at V and 2 bases at J, with 8 bases between the two ends. This CDR3 reads CSVGQGQETQYF. The CDR3 bases are TGCAGCGTTGGGCAGGGACAAGAGACCCAGTACTTC. Drawing the rest from reference TRBV29-1 and TRBJ2-5, the complete variable domain is SAVISQKPSRDICQRGTSLTIQCQVDSQVTMMFWYRQQPGQSLTLIATANQGSEATYESGFVIDKFPISRPNLTFSTLTVSNMSPEDSSIYLCSVGQGQETQYFGPGTRLLVL.

This clonotype was recorded at least ten times. CDR3 amino acids: CASSGRFSGNTIYF. In DNA form, the CDR3 reads TGTGCCAGCAGTGGACGGTTCTCTGGAAACACCATATATTTT. V gene TRBV6-5 combines with J gene TRBJ1-3; D is unresolved. CDR1 MNHEY and CDR2 SVGAGI come from the germline V gene. Deletions cut 5 bases from V and 0 bases from J, with 8 bases between. The CDR3 length is 14 residues.

V and J are TRBV7-6 and TRBJ1-3; no clear D gene. V was clipped by 1 base and J by 4 bases, with 14 bases between them. The germline V gene has CDR1 SGHVS and CDR2 FNYEAQ. CDR3 length: 16 amino acids. The CDR3, as DNA: TGTGCCAGCAGCTTAGGGAGGGCTTCGTCGGGAAACACCATATATTTT. This codes for CASSLGRASSGNTIYF.

This chain connects TRBV18 to TRBJ2-1; the D gene is possibly TRBD2 (6 bases). V lost 5 bases, J lost 6 bases, and 14 bases lay in between. Germline CDR1 reads KGHSH; CDR2 reads LQKENI. The CDR3 has 14 residues. This CDR3 is CASSDGGASNEQFF. In DNA, the CDR3 is TGTGCCAGCTCAGACGGAGGGGCTTCCAATGAGCAGTTCTTC.

This clonotype was seen many times. DNA for the CDR3: TGCGCCAGCAGCTCACGACTAGCGGGGGTCACAGATACGCAGTATTTT. Encoded protein: CASSSRLAGVTDTQYF. The chain has TRBV5-1 and TRBJ2-3, with 12 bases that match TRBD2. The CDR3 extends over 16 amino acids. J was trimmed by 2 bases and V by 3 bases; bases with no gene match: 4. The germline V gene encodes CDR1 SGHRS and CDR2 YFSETQ.

This clonotype was seen ten or more times. The rearrangement uses TRBV5-1 and TRBJ1-1; weak D call: TRBD1 (6 bases). V lost 7 bases to trimming and J lost 7 bases, with 26 bases between them. CDR3 length equals 16 residues. Germline V gene sequence: CDR1 SGHRS, CDR2 YFSETQ. The CDR3 DNA reads TGCGCCAGCGCGTTGAGGGGGGTTGGCCAGGGCTTTGAAGCTTTCTTT. Translation: CASALRGVGQGFEAFF. Full variable domain (outside the CDR3, taken from reference TRBV5-1 and TRBJ1-1): KAGVTQTPRYLIKTRGQQVTLSCSPISGHRSVSWYQQTPGQGLQFLFEYFSETQRNKGNFPGRFSGRQFSNSRSEMNVSTLELGDSALYLCASALRGVGQGFEAFFGQGTRLTVV.

Of note for this clonotype: A much larger clone lies one base from this, so it may be a read error. The rearrangement links TRBV5-1 to TRBJ2-3; D is perhaps TRBD2 (7 bases). Germline CDR1 and CDR2: SGHRS and YFSETQ. The CDR3 is 15 amino acids. Trimming shortened V by 3 bases and J by 6 bases, and 17 bases separated the two germline ends. The CDR3 reads CASSSEGGGMDTQYF. The CDR3 DNA is TGCGCCAGCAGCTCTGAGGGGGGGGGCATGGATACGCAGTATTTT.

This clonotype was picked up many times. This sequence joins TRBV10-3 and TRBJ2-2; D is unclear. Germline loops: CDR1 ENHRY, CDR2 SYGVKD. The CDR3 consists of 17 residues. Trimming stripped 4 bases from V and 0 bases from J, with 15 bases between. The CDR3 is CAISVSPAAPNTGELFF. CDR3 coding DNA: TGTGCCATCAGTGTCTCCCCAGCCGCTCCGAACACCGGGGAGCTGTTTTTT.

This clonotype was seen at least ten times. The rearrangement links TRBV7-2 to TRBJ1-4, with 9 bases that match TRBD1. The CDR3 extends over 15 amino acids. V lost 5 bases, J lost 8 bases, and 9 bases stayed unmatched. CDR1 is SGHTA, CDR2 FQGNSA, per germline. The CDR3 DNA is TGTGCCAGCAGCAGCCTACAGGGGGCAGGGGAAAAACTGTTTTTT. Encoded protein: CASSSLQGAGEKLFF.

Ten or more counts support this clonotype. CDR3 nucleotides: TGTGCCAGCAGCCAAGTGAAGGAGACCCAGTACTTC. It yields the protein CASSQVKETQYF. The chain employs TRBV14 and TRBJ2-5; D remains ambiguous. CDR3 length: 12 amino acids. CDR1 is SGHDN, CDR2 FVKESK, per germline. Trimming took off 1 base at V and 5 bases at J, with 5 bases between the two ends.

This clonotype has ten or more counts. The chain carries TRBV7-2 and TRBJ2-6, with 8 bases lining up with TRBD2. The CDR3 spans 16 residues. V trimming: 3 bases; J trimming: 4 bases; junction bases outside the gene matches: 5. Germline CDR1 is SGHTA and CDR2 is FQGNSA. CDR3 residues: CASSFIQRGGANVLTF. The CDR3, as DNA: TGTGCCAGCAGCTTTATCCAGCGGGGGGGGGCCAACGTCCTGACTTTC.

The genes are TRBV7-9 and TRBJ1-1; the D is unclear. This CDR3 region has 13 residues. The germline gives CDR1 SEHNR, CDR2 FQNEAQ (reference sequence). The germline V and J ends were trimmed by 4 bases and 5 bases, with 11 bases remaining between them. The CDR3 sequence is CASSSPVGTEAFF. As DNA, the CDR3 is TGTGCCAGCAGCTCACCGGTCGGGACTGAAGCTTTCTTT.

This clonotype appeared many times. This chain uses TRBV29-1 with TRBJ2-5; D not certain. From germline, CDR1 is SQVTM and CDR2 ANQGSEA. V was cut by 3 bases and J by 1 base, with 6 bases left in between. The CDR3 is made up of 12 amino acids. CDR3 residues: CSVEWGQETQYF. The CDR3 DNA is TGCAGCGTTGAGTGGGGCCAAGAGACCCAGTACTTC.

This clonotype was counted ten times or more. The V gene is TRBV7-2, the J gene TRBJ2-3, with 8 bases identical to TRBD1. After removal of 5 bases from V and 4 bases from J, the junction contained 5 bases not matched to a gene. The germline CDR1 and CDR2 sequences are SGHTA and FQGNSA. The CDR3 runs to 14 residues. In nucleotides, the CDR3 is TGTGCCAGCAGCCCGAGGACAGGGCCAGATACGCAGTATTTT. Its protein is CASSPRTGPDTQYF.

This clonotype was recorded many times. This chain connects TRBV5-1 to TRBJ1-6; 7 nucleotides agree with TRBD1. The CDR3 is 16 residues long. V lost 2 bases to trimming and J lost 4 bases; unmatched junction nucleotides: 6. Per germline, CDR1 SGHRS and CDR2 YFSETQ. The CDR3 region is CASSFRQGQYNSPLHF. CDR3 DNA: TGCGCCAGCAGCTTCAGACAGGGCCAATATAATTCACCCCTCCACTTT.

This clonotype was observed at least ten times. The J gene is TRBJ1-5, the V gene TRBV4-1, with 12 bases aligning to TRBD1. CDR3 size: 17 residues. Germline CDR1 reads MGHRA; CDR2 reads YSYEKL. V trimming: 4 bases; J trimming: 6 bases; junction bases outside the gene matches: 10. CDR3 nucleotide sequence: TGCGCCAGCAGCCGGAGAGATGGGACAGGGGGCGGTCAGCCCCAGCATTTT. It is translated as CASSRRDGTGGGQPQHF.

This clonotype has more than one count but fewer than ten. V is TRBV12-3 or TRBV12-4 and J is TRBJ2-3, with 7 bases matching TRBD1. V lost 6 bases and J lost 0; bases outside the gene matches: 6. This CDR3 has 15 amino acids. The CDR3: CASRETGYSTDTQYF. The CDR3, as DNA: TGTGCCAGCAGAGAGACAGGGTATAGCACAGATACGCAGTATTTT.

At least ten counts were recorded for this clonotype. This rearrangement joins TRBV20-1 to TRBJ1-3; D gene unclear. CDR3 length equals 15 residues. V lost 2 bases, J lost 1 base, and 12 bases lay in between. CDR1 and CDR2 (germline): DFQATT, SNEGSKA (reference sequence). CDR3 residues: CSARRAGVSGNTIYF. The CDR3 nucleotides read TGCAGTGCTAGAAGAGCAGGCGTTTCTGGAAACACCATATATTTT.

This clonotype was counted ten times or more. The chain uses TRBV29-1 and TRBJ2-7, with D unclear. This CDR3 comprises 10 residues. The V gene's germline CDR1 is SQVTM and CDR2 ANQGSEA. The V end was cut by 5 bases, the J end by 4 bases, with 6 bases between. The CDR3 bases are TGCAGCGTTCGAGAGTACGAGCAGTACTTC. It encodes CSVREYEQYF.

The chain carries TRBV4-2 and TRBJ1-1; perhaps TRBD1 as D (5 bases). The CDR3 consists of 14 residues. Trimming stripped 4 bases from V and 1 base from J, with 10 bases between. From germline, CDR1 is LGHNA and CDR2 YNFKEQ. The CDR3 coding sequence is TGTGCCAGCAGCCGGGGGGAGGGGAACACTGAAGCTTTCTTT. Protein sequence: CASSRGEGNTEAFF.

This clonotype has ten or more counts. The rearrangement uses TRBV7-9 and TRBJ2-5, with a weak D call TRBD1 (5 bases). Trimming pared 1 base from V and 5 bases from J, leaving 11 bases between. CDR3 size: 14 residues. Germline lookup yields CDR1 SEHNR and CDR2 FQNEAQ (reference sequence). CDR3 protein: CASSLGQRWETQYF. CDR3 coding DNA: TGTGCCAGCAGCTTAGGACAGAGGTGGGAGACCCAGTACTTC.

This clonotype was seen repeatedly, ten times or more. CDR3 DNA: TGCGCCAGCAGCCAAGTCCGGGGGGTCTACACCGGGGAGCTGTTTTTT. Residues: CASSQVRGVYTGELFF. This chain connects TRBV4-1 to TRBJ2-2; the match to TRBD2 covers 7 bases. The trim removed 1 base at V and 3 bases at J, leaving 5 bases unmatched. Germline CDR1 reads MGHRA; CDR2 reads YSYEKL. The CDR3 has 16 residues.

This clonotype was counted at least ten times. The rearrangement uses TRBV9 and TRBJ2-3; 7 nucleotides align to TRBD2. Germline values: CDR1 SGDLS, CDR2 YYNGEE. The CDR3 is 17 amino acids. J was trimmed by 3 bases and V by 2 bases; bases with no gene match: 12. CDR3 sequence: CASSVGSGLGGTDTQYF. CDR3 bases: TGTGCCAGCAGCGTGGGATCGGGACTCGGGGGGACAGATACGCAGTATTTT.